Ten or more counts support the clone carrying this T cell receptor (beta chain). Its target is unknown. TCRdb re-called the multiplex PCR reads with MiXCR, one entry per CDR3 protein. The sample records 150,000 to 200,000 distinct CDR3 sequences, 30% to 35% being singletons. The sample originates from a study of breast tumors, draining lymph nodes, adjacent tissues. Study-level points and caveats: Luminal-like breast cancer showed significantly greater tumor-nontumor repertoire similarity than basal-like breast cancer did. Most tumor T cells seemingly derive from lymph node, then expand in tumor. Tumor T cell lymph node origin was a supported hypothesis, not proven.

Looked up from germline, CDR1 is SNHLY and CDR2 is FYNNEI. The CDR3 spans 14 residues. Germline trimming cut 4 bases from V and 4 bases from J; bases unmatched to any gene: 3. Axillary draining lymph nodes of breast cancer patients supplied the node samples. The chain uses TRBV2 and TRBJ2-3, with TRBD2 identical over 9 bases. Sequenced sample: axillary lymph node tissue. The TCR originated in a female donor with breast cancer. Some clones in this sample may be carry-over from other donors' samples. This CDR3 is CASSASGVADTQYF. In DNA, the CDR3 is TGTGCCAGCAGTGCTAGCGGGGTTGCAGATACGCAGTATTTT. Based on the CDR3 plus reference TRBV2 and TRBJ2-3, the full variable domain is EPEVTQTPSHQVTQMGQEVILRCVPISNHLYFYWYRQILGQKVEFLVSFYNNEISEKSEIFDDQFSVERPDGSNFTLKIRSTKLEDSAMYFCASSASGVADTQYFGPGTRLTVL.